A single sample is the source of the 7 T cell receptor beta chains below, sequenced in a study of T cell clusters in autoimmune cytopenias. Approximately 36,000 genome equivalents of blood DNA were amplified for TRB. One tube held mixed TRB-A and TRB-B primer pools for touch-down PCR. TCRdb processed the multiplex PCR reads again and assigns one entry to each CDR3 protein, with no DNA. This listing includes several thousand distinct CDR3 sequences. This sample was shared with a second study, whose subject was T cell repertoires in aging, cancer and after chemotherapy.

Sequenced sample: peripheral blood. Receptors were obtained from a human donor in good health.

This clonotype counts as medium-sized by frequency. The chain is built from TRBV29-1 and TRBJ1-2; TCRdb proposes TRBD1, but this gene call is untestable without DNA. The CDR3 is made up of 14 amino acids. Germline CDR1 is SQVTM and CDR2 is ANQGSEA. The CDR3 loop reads CSVGTGFSNYGYTF.

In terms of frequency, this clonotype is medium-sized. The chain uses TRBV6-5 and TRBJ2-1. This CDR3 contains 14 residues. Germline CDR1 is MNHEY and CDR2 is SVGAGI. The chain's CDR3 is CASSSQGSYNEQFF.

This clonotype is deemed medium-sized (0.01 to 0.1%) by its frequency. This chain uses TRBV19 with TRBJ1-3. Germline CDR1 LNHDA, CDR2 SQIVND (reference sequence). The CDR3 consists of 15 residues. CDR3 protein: CASSIRGPTGNTIYF.

CDR3 sequence: CASSRTGNVNTEAFF. This chain connects TRBV19 to TRBJ1-1; TCRdb's D call of TRBD1 is untestable without DNA. Per the germline V gene, CDR1 is LNHDA and CDR2 is SQIVND (reference sequence). The CDR3 is 15 residues long.

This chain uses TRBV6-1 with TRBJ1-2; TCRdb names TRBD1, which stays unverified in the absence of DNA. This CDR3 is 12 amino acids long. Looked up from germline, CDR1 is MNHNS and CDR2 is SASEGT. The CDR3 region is CASTDREYGYTF.

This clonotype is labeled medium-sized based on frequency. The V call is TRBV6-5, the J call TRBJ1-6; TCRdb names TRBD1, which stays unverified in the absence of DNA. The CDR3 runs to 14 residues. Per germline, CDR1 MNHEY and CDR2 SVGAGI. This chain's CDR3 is CASRLTGVVSPLHF.

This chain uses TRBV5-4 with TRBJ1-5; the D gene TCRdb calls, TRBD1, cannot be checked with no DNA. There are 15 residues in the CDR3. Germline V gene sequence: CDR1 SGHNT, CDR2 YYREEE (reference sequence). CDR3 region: CASSSTGNFNQPQHF.